This TCR beta chain was identified during a study of Ad26.COV2.S vaccination and SARS-CoV-2 variants. Regarding the study as a whole: With respect to non-spike TCR breadth, vaccine and placebo recipients were similar.

In its sample, this clone was seen a few times. What it recognizes is unknown. This specimen includes other DNA sequences encoding the same CDR3. Germline CDR1 is GTSNPN and CDR2 is SVGIG (reference sequence). The CDR3 is made up of 13 amino acids. Trimming cost V 2 bases and J 0 bases, with 5 bases left between them. Method: immunoSEQ multiplex PCR; TCRdb's copy keeps in-frame clones and lacks some. This sample has about 680,000 clones, with roughly 90% found just once. Noted treatment: 15 to 20 received Ad26.COV2.S at low or high dose, single or two shots; about 5 received placebo; per-sample allocation not given. At day 63 after the first vaccine or placebo injection, samples were drawn.

The sequence derives from a person aged 18 to 65 who received the Ad26.COV2.S COVID-19 vaccine or a placebo. The V gene is TRBV30, the J gene TRBJ1-5, with unresolved D. The specimen comprised peripheral blood, sampled in a trial of Ad26.COV2.S vaccine versus placebo. For the CDR3, the DNA is TGTGCCTGGAGTCCGGATAGCAATCAGCCCCAGCATTTT. It specifies CAWSPDSNQPQHF. Drawing the rest from reference TRBV30 and TRBJ1-5, the complete variable domain is SQTIHQWPATLVQPVGSPLSLECTVEGTSNPNLYWYRQAAGRGLQLLFYSVGIGQISSEVPQNLSASRPQDRQFILSSKKLLLSDSGFYLCAWSPDSNQPQHFGDGTRLSIL.